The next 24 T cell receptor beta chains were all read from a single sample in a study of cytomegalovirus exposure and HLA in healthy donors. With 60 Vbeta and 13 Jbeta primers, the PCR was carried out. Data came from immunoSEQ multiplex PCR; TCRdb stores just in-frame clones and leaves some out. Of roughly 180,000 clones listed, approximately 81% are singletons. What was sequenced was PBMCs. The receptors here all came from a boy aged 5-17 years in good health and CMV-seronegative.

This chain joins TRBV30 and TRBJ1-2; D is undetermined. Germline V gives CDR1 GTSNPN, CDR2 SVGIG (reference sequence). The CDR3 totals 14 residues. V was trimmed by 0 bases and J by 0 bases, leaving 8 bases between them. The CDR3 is CAWSVLETNYGYTF. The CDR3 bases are TGTGCCTGGAGTGTACTCGAGACTAACTATGGCTACACCTTC.

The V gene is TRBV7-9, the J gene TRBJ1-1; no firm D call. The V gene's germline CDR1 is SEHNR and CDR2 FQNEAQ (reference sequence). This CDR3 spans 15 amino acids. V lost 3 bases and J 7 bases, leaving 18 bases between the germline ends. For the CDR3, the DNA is TGTGCCAGCAGCTTTAAAGCAAGCTTAAATCATGAAGCTTTCTTT. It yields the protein CASSFKASLNHEAFF.

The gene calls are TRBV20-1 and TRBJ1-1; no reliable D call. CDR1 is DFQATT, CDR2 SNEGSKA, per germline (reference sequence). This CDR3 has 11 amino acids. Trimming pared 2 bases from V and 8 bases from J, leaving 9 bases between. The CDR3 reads CSARLDGEAFF. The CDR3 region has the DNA TGCAGTGCTAGACTAGACGGCGAAGCTTTCTTT.

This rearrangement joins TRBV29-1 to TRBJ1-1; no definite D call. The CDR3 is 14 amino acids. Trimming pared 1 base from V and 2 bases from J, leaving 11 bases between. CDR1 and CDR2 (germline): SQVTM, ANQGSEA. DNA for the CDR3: TGCAGCGTTGAAGTTGGGCGGGTAAACACTGAAGCTTTCTTT. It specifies CSVEVGRVNTEAFF.

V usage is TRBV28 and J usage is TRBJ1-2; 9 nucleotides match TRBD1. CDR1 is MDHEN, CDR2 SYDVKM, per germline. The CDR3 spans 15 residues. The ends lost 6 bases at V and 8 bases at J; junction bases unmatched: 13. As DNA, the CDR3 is TGTGCCAGCAGCCCAAGTGGGACAGGGACCGGCGGCTACACCTTC. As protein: CASSPSGTGTGGYTF.

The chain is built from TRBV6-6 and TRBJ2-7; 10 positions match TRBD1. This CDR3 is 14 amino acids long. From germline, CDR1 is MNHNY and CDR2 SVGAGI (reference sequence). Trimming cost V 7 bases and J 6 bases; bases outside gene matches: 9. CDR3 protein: CASIPGQGRIEQYF. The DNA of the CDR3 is TGTGCCAGCATTCCGGGACAGGGGCGGATCGAGCAGTACTTC.

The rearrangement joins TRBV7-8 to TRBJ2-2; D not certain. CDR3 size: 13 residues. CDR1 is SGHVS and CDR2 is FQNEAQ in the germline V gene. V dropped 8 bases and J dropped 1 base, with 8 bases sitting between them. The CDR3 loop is CASWQVNTGELFF. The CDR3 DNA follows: TGTGCCAGCTGGCAGGTGAACACCGGGGAGCTGTTTTTT. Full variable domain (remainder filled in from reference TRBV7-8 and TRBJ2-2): GAGVSQSPRYKVAKRGQDVALRCDPISGHVSLFWYQQALGQGPEFLTYFQNEAQLDKSGLPSDRFFAERPEGSVSTLKIQRTQQEDSAVYLCASWQVNTGELFFGEGSRLTVL.

CDR3 DNA sequence: TGTGCCAGCAGTGGGGCTAGCGGGGGGCCGGAGCAGTACTTC. Protein sequence: CASSGASGGPEQYF. The V and J genes are TRBV2 and TRBJ2-7; 11 bases are a match to TRBD2. The CDR3 is 14 amino acids. Germline loops: CDR1 SNHLY, CDR2 FYNNEI. V shed 4 bases and J 7 bases; nucleotides not matched to a gene: 6.

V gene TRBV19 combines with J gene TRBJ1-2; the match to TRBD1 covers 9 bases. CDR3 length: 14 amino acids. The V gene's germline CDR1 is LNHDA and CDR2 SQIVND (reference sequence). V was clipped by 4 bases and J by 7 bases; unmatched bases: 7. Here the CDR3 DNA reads TGTGCCAGTAGTACTGGGACAGGGATCAGTGGCTACACCTTC. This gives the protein CASSTGTGISGYTF.

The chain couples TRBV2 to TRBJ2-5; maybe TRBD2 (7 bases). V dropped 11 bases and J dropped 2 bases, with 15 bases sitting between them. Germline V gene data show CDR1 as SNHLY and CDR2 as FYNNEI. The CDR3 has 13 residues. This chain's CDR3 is CAGRRGGQETQYF. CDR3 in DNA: TGTGCCGGCCGGAGGGGGGGGCAAGAGACCCAGTACTTC. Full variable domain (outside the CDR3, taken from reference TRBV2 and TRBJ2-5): EPEVTQTPSHQVTQMGQEVILRCVPISNHLYFYWYRQILGQKVEFLVSFYNNEISEKSEIFDDQFSVERPDGSNFTLKIRSTKLEDSAMYFCAGRRGGQETQYFGPGTRLLVL.

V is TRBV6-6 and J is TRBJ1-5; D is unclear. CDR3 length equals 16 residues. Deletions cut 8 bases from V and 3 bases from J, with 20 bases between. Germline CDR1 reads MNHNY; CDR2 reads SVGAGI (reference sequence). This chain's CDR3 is CASEIARRLNNQPQHF. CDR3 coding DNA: TGTGCCAGCGAGATCGCACGGCGGTTAAACAATCAGCCCCAGCATTTT.

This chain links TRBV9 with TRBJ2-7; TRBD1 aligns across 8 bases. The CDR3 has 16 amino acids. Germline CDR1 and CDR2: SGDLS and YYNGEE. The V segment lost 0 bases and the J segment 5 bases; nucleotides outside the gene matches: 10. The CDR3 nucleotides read TGTGCCAGCAGCGTAGGAGGACGATGGGGACAGGACGAGCAGTACTTC. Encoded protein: CASSVGGRWGQDEQYF.

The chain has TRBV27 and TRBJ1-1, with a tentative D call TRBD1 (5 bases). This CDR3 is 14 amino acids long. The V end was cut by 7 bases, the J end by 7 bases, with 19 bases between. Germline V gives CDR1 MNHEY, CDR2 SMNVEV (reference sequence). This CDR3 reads CASTQGGPLCEAFF. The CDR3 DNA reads TGTGCCAGCACGCAGGGTGGGCCCCTTTGTGAAGCTTTCTTT.

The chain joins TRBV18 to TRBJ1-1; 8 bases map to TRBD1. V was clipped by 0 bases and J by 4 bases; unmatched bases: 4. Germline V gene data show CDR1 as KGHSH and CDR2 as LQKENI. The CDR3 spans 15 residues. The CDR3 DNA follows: TGTGCCAGCTCACCACCGACAGGGGCGAGCACTGAAGCTTTCTTT. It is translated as CASSPPTGASTEAFF.

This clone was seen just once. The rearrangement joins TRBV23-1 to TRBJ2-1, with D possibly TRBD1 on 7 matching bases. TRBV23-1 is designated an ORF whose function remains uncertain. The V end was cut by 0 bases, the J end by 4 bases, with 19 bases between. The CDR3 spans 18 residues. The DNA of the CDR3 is TGCGCCAGCAGTCAATCGGTTAGGGGGCAGGGGACTTACAATGAGCAGTTCTTC. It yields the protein CASSQSVRGQGTYNEQFF.

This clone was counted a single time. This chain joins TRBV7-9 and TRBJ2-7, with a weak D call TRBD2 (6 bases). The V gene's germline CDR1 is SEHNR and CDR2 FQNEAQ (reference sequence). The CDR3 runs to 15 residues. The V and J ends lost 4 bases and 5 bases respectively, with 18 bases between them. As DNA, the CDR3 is TGTGCCAGCAGCTGGCGGGGCGGAAGAGGTGACGAGCAGTACTTC. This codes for CASSWRGGRGDEQYF.

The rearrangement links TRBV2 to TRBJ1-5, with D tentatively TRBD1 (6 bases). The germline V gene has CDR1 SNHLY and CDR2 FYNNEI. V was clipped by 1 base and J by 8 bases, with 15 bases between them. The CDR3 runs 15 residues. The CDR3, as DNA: TGTGCCAGCAGTGAAGTTCGCCAGGGGAGGGAGCCCCAGCATTTT. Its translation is CASSEVRQGREPQHF.

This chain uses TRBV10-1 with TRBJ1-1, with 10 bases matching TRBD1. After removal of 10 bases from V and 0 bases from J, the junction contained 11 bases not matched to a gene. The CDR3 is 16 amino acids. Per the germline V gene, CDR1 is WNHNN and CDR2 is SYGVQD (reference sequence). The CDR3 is CANLWTGGNVNTEAFF. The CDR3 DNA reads TGCGCCAACCTATGGACAGGGGGTAACGTGAACACTGAAGCTTTCTTT.

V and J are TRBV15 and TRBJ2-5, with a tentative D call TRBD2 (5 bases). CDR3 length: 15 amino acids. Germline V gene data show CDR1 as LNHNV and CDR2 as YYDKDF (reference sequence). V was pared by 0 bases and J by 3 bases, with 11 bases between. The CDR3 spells CATSRDLGSEETQYF. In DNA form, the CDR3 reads TGTGCCACCAGCAGAGATCTGGGTAGCGAAGAGACCCAGTACTTC.

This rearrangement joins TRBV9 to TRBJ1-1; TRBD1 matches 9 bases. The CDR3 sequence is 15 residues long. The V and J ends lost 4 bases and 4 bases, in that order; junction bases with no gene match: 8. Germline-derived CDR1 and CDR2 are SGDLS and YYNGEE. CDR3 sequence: CASSPVQGAATEAFF. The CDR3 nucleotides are TGTGCCAGCAGCCCAGTACAGGGGGCCGCCACTGAAGCTTTCTTT.

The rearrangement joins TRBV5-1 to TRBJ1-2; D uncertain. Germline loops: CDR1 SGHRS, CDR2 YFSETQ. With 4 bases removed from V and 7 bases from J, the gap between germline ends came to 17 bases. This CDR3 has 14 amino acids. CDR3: CASSEDRPGFGYTF. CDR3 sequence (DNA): TGCGCCAGCAGCGAGGATCGCCCCGGGTTTGGCTACACCTTC.

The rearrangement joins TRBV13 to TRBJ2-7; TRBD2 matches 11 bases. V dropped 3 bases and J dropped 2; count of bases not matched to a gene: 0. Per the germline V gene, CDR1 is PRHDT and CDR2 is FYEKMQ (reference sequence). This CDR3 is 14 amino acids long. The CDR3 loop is CASSLGLAAYEQYF. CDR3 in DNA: TGTGCCAGCAGCTTGGGACTAGCGGCCTACGAGCAGTACTTC.

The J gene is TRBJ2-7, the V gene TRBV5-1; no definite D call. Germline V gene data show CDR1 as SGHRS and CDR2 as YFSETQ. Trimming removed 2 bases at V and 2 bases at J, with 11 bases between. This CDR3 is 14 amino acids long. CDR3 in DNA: TGCGCCAGCAGCTTTCAGGTCTATACCTACGAGCAGTACTTC. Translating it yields CASSFQVYTYEQYF.

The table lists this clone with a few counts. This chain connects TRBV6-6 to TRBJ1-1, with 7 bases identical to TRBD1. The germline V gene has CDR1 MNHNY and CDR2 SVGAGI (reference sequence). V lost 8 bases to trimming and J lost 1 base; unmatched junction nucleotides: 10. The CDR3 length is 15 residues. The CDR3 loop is CASYPTGNPNTEAFF. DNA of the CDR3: TGTGCCAGCTATCCGACAGGGAATCCGAACACTGAAGCTTTCTTT.